This T cell receptor beta chain is from a study of blood T cells in healthy people across ages. Study results and limitations: Across the age range, TCR beta diversity per million T cells fell in a roughly linear way. More naive CD4+ cells and higher diversity were found in long-lived than in aged donors.

Per-sample PBMC isolation yielded at least 7 million cells. As for this clonotype: Its target is unknown.

Germline V gene sequence: CDR1 SNHLY, CDR2 FYNNEI. After removal of 6 bases from V and 6 bases from J, the junction contained 5 bases not matched to a gene. CDR3 length equals 13 residues. Then a second PCR, running roughly 6 to 12 cycles, was carried out with a sample-barcoded 5' primer and a J-beta primer mix. In TCRdb, the 5' RACE reads were re-called with MiXCR into one record per CDR3 protein. The data show 780,000 or so distinct CDR3 sequences, 20% to 25% seen once. These records were also assigned to another study, of T cells of mothers and their children. This second study notes: The people who donated were three healthy Caucasian mothers and their six children.

This TCR derives from a boy aged 10-17 years in good health. The chain employs TRBV2 and TRBJ2-1; 7 bases agree with TRBD1. Sequencing was done on a sample of blood. The CDR3 region is CASRRTGANEQFF. The CDR3 nucleotides read TGTGCCAGCAGGCGTACAGGGGCCAATGAGCAGTTCTTC.